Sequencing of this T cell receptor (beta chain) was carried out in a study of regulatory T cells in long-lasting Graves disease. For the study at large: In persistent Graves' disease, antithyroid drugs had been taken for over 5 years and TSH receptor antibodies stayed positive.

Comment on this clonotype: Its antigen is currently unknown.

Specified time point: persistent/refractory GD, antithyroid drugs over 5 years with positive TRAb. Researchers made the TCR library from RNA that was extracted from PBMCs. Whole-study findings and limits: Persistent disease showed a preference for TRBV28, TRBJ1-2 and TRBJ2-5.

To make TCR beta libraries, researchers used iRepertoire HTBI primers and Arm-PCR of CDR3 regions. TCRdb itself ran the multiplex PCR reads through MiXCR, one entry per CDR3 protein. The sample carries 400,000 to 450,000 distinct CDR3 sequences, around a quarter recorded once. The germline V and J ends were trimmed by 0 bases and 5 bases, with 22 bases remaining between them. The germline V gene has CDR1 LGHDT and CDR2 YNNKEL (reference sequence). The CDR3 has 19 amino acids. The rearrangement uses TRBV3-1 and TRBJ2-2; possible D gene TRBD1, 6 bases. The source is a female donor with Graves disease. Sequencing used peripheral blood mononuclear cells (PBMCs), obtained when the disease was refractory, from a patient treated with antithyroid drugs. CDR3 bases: TGTGCCAGCAGCCAAGATCTTCGCAGGGGTGATGGACGGACCGGGGAGCTGTTTTTT. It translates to CASSQDLRRGDGRTGELFF.